The 32 T cell receptor beta chains below were found in one sample sequenced in a study of blood T cell repertoires in COVID-19. The repertoire was sequenced with immunoSEQ multiplex PCR; TCRdb's copy has only in-frame clones and lacks some. The table has about 82,000 clones, around four fifths seen once. Sequencing was performed on peripheral blood. Receptors originate from a woman aged 55-69 years with acute or convalescent COVID-19.

The chain is built from TRBV13 and TRBJ2-3, with 13 positions matching TRBD2. The CDR3 covers 19 residues. J lost 0 bases, V lost 0 bases, and 6 bases had no gene match. From germline, CDR1 is PRHDT and CDR2 FYEKMQ (reference sequence). The CDR3 DNA reads TGTGCCAGCAGCTTAGGGCGACTAGCGGGGGGAACTAGCACAGATACGCAGTATTTT. Translated: CASSLGRLAGGTSTDTQYF.

This chain's CDR3 is CALRRAYGYTF. Here the CDR3 DNA reads TGTGCCCTCCGGAGGGCCTATGGCTACACCTTC. The gene calls are TRBV12-3 or TRBV12-4 and TRBJ1-2; D uncertain. CDR3 length: 11 residues. V was clipped by 11 bases and J by 4 bases, with 11 bases between them.

J is TRBJ2-1 and V is TRBV20-1; TRBD2 agrees at 12 bases. V shed 3 bases and J 6 bases; nucleotides not matched to a gene: 6. Germline CDR1 reads DFQATT; CDR2 reads SNEGSKA (reference sequence). This CDR3 is 15 amino acids long. The CDR3 DNA is TGCAGTGCTAGTGAGGGACTAGCGGGCCTCAATGAGCAGTTCTTC. Translation gives CSASEGLAGLNEQFF.

V usage is TRBV28 and J usage is TRBJ2-3; 7 bases align to TRBD1. Germline values: CDR1 MDHEN, CDR2 SYDVKM. The CDR3 has 17 residues. J gave up 1 base and V 6 bases, and 13 bases lay outside the gene matches. CDR3 sequence: CASSSPTRQGGTDTQYF. The DNA for the CDR3 is TGTGCCAGCAGCTCGCCTACTAGACAGGGTGGCACAGATACGCAGTATTTT.

This clone was observed a handful of times. One junction end disagrees with the germline gene, perhaps due to a read error. V and J are TRBV15 and TRBJ1-6; TRBD1 aligns across 7 bases. Germline assignment: CDR1 LNHNV and CDR2 YYDKDF (reference sequence). CDR3 length: 15 residues. The CDR3 region is CATSGDRDYNSPLHF. The DNA for the CDR3 is TGTGCCACCAGCGGAGACAGGGATTATAATTCACCCCTCCACTTT.

The chain uses TRBV5-6 and TRBJ1-6, with no clear D. CDR3 size: 14 residues. The germline CDR1 and CDR2 sequences are SGHDT and YYEEEE. The V and J ends lost 0 bases and 10 bases respectively, with 11 bases between them. CDR3 residues: CASSLGQPRSPLHF. Written as DNA, the CDR3 is TGTGCCAGCAGCTTGGGTCAGCCCAGGTCACCCCTCCACTTT. The entire variable domain, with the rest obtained from reference TRBV5-6 and TRBJ1-6, is as follows: DAGVTQSPTHLIKTRGQQVTLRCSPKSGHDTVSWYQQALGQGPQFIFQYYEEEERQRGNFPDRFSGHQFPNYSSELNVNALLLGDSALYLCASSLGQPRSPLHFGNGTRLTVT.

Only a few counts were recorded for this clone. The chain combines TRBV3-1 (or the pseudogene TRBV3-2) with TRBJ2-1; 8 bases fit TRBD1. V shed 3 bases and J 7 bases; nucleotides not matched to a gene: 5. The germline V gene has CDR1 LGHDT and CDR2 YNNKEL (reference sequence). The CDR3 consists of 14 residues. The CDR3 DNA follows: TGTGCCAGCAGCCAGAGACAGGGGCGGAATGAGCAGTTCTTC. Translation gives CASSQRQGRNEQFF.

The chain uses TRBV11-3 and TRBJ2-1, with D possibly TRBD2 on 5 matching bases. Trimming cost V 3 bases and J 6 bases, with 21 bases left between them. Germline assignment: CDR1 SGHNT and CDR2 YENEEA. The CDR3 sequence is 17 residues long. CDR3 DNA sequence: TGTGCCAGCAGCTTGTTCGCCCAAGCGGTAGGCAGCAATGAGCAGTTCTTC. Amino acids: CASSLFAQAVGSNEQFF. Complete variable domain (other parts from reference TRBV11-3 and TRBJ2-1): EAGVVQSPRYKIIEKKQPVAFWCNPISGHNTLYWYLQNLGQGPELLIRYENEEAVDDSQLPKDRFSAERLKGVDSTLKIQPAELGDSAVYLCASSLFAQAVGSNEQFFGPGTRLTVL.

This sequence joins TRBV3-1 (or the pseudogene TRBV3-2) and TRBJ1-6; 9 bases match TRBD1. Trimming at V came to 3 bases and at J to 13 bases, leaving 7 bases not matched to a gene. The germline gives CDR1 LGHDT, CDR2 YNNKEL (reference sequence). This CDR3 spans 14 amino acids. The CDR3 sequence is CASSQPGQGGPLHF. The CDR3 nucleotides are TGTGCCAGCAGCCAGCCGGGACAGGGCGGGCCCCTCCACTTT.

The J gene is TRBJ2-3, the V gene TRBV5-4, with D perhaps matching TRBD1 (6 bases). The V end lost 6 bases, the J end lost 2 bases, and 13 bases lay between the germline ends. This CDR3 comprises 14 residues. The germline CDR1 and CDR2 sequences are SGHNT and YYREEE (reference sequence). This chain's CDR3 is CASKVGGYTDTQYF. Here the CDR3 DNA reads TGTGCCAGCAAGGTAGGGGGATACACAGATACGCAGTATTTT.

The V gene is TRBV7-2, the J gene TRBJ1-2, with 7 bases fitting TRBD1. CDR3 length: 18 amino acids. V lost 1 base and J lost 7; bases outside the gene matches: 18. CDR1 and CDR2 from the germline V gene are SGHTA and FQGNSA. The CDR3 coding sequence is TGTGCCAGCAGCTTAGGACCCCTCCAATCCGGGACAGCCCGTGGCTACACCTTC. Protein product: CASSLGPLQSGTARGYTF.

V usage is TRBV6-5 and J usage is TRBJ2-7, with 9 bases identical to TRBD1. With 5 bases clipped from V and 2 bases from J, the junction kept 7 bases outside the gene matches. CDR3 size: 15 residues. The germline V gene encodes CDR1 MNHEY and CDR2 SVGAGI. CDR3 in amino acids: CASSPGTGYTYEQYF. The DNA for the CDR3 is TGTGCCAGCAGTCCCGGGACAGGGTATACCTACGAGCAGTACTTC.

V gene TRBV19 combines with J gene TRBJ1-3; D unclear. Germline lookup yields CDR1 LNHDA and CDR2 SQIVND (reference sequence). V was shortened by 9 bases and J by 3 bases, with 18 bases between the two germline ends. The CDR3 length is 15 residues. CDR3 loop: CASKVGQANGNTIYF. The CDR3 coding sequence is TGTGCCAGCAAAGTAGGTCAGGCGAATGGAAACACCATATATTTT.

As regards this clone: One junction end disagrees with the germline gene, perhaps due to a read error. The same CDR3 also results from other DNA sequences found in this sample. The V gene is TRBV5-1, the J gene TRBJ2-7; TRBD1 agrees at 10 bases. Germline V gene sequence: CDR1 SGHRS, CDR2 YFSETQ. The CDR3 sequence is 14 residues long. The CDR3 loop reads CASSSTGGSGMLDF. CDR3 nucleotide sequence: TGCGCCAGCAGCTCGACAGGGGGCTCCGGTATGCTGGACTTC.

The chain is built from TRBV5-1 and TRBJ1-1; 9 nucleotides line up with TRBD1. Germline V CDR1 and CDR2: SGHRS, YFSETQ. With V trimmed by 3 bases and J by 5 bases, 8 bases remained unmatched. This CDR3 is built from 15 residues. CDR3 coding DNA: TGCGCCAGCAGCTCCGGGGGGACAGGGTTTACTGAAGCTTTCTTT. Its protein is CASSSGGTGFTEAFF.

This clone appeared a few times. The genes are TRBV30 and TRBJ1-3; no definite D call. The V and J ends lost 5 bases and 0 bases respectively, with 11 bases between them. The CDR3 is 14 amino acids. Looked up from germline, CDR1 is GTSNPN and CDR2 is SVGIG (reference sequence). The CDR3, as DNA: TGTGCCTGGCGAGTGGGGAGCTCTGGAAACACCATATATTTT. Translated, it gives CAWRVGSSGNTIYF.

The chain carries TRBV7-3 and TRBJ1-2; 11 bases match TRBD1. The CDR3 runs to 15 residues. V was pared by 5 bases and J by 8 bases, with 10 bases of the junction left unmatched. Germline V gives CDR1 SGHTA, CDR2 FQGTGA. CDR3 DNA: TGTGCCAGCAGCCCCCGGACAGGGGGCGCGGAGGGCTACACCTTC. The encoded protein is CASSPRTGGAEGYTF.

This rearrangement joins TRBV10-1 to TRBJ1-1; D is unresolved. CDR3 length equals 13 residues. Trimming stripped 1 base from V and 3 bases from J, with 6 bases between. Germline loops: CDR1 WNHNN, CDR2 SYGVQD (reference sequence). The DNA for the CDR3 is TGCGCCAGCAGTGAGTTCGCGTACACTGAAGCTTTCTTT. The encoded protein is CASSEFAYTEAFF.

This clone was recorded once. The chain is built from TRBV27 and TRBJ1-5; a possible D gene is TRBD1 (5 bases). The CDR3 has 16 amino acids. The V and J ends lost 2 bases and 4 bases respectively, with 15 bases between them. In germline, CDR1 is MNHEY, CDR2 SMNVEV (reference sequence). The CDR3 DNA follows: TGTGCCAGCAGTTTAGACAGATCGACCCCTAATCAGCCCCAGCATTTT. Encoded protein: CASSLDRSTPNQPQHF.

The chain joins TRBV6-2 or TRBV6-3 to TRBJ2-5, with 7 bases identical to TRBD1. Germline V lookup: CDR1 MNHEY, CDR2 SVGEGT. This CDR3 has 15 residues. Trimming took 2 bases from V and 1 from J; bases not matched to a gene: 4. The DNA of the CDR3 is TGTGCCAGCAGTTACCACAGGACAGGCCAAGAGACCCAGTACTTC. Its translation: CASSYHRTGQETQYF.

This sequence joins TRBV7-8 and TRBJ2-1, with 9 bases lining up with TRBD2. The length of the CDR3 is 17 residues. J was trimmed by 6 bases and V by 2 bases; bases with no gene match: 11. Germline V CDR1 and CDR2: SGHVS, FQNEAQ. CDR3 region: CASSLWEGGGASNEQFF. CDR3 DNA sequence: TGTGCCAGCAGCTTATGGGAAGGCGGGGGGGCCTCCAATGAGCAGTTCTTC.

The rearrangement links TRBV5-1 to TRBJ1-1; D perhaps matches TRBD1 (5 bases). V lost 0 bases and J lost 4, with 10 bases in between. CDR3 size: 14 residues. Looked up from germline, CDR1 is SGHRS and CDR2 is YFSETQ. DNA for the CDR3: TGCGCCAGCAGCTTGGGGCAGGGCTTCACTGAAGCTTTCTTT. This encodes CASSLGQGFTEAFF.

V is TRBV4-1 and J is TRBJ2-7; possible D gene TRBD1, 6 bases. The CDR3 runs 18 residues. V was cut by 0 bases and J by 5 bases, with 23 bases left in between. From germline, CDR1 is MGHRA and CDR2 YSYEKL. CDR3 sequence (DNA): TGCGCCAGCAGCCAAGAATGGGGCCAAACAGGGCTTCTCGACGAGCAGTACTTC. The encoded protein is CASSQEWGQTGLLDEQYF.

V is TRBV19 and J is TRBJ2-5; D might be TRBD2 (7 bases). V was trimmed by 6 bases and J by 4 bases, leaving 15 bases between them. Germline V gene lookup returns CDR1 LNHDA and CDR2 SQIVND (reference sequence). The CDR3 is 14 amino acids. The DNA of the CDR3 is TGTGCCAGTAGCCTGGCGGGGGCGGGAGAGACCCAGTACTTC. Translated: CASSLAGAGETQYF.

In this sample, this clone turned up once. This chain connects TRBV5-4 to TRBJ1-1; D is unresolved. The length of the CDR3 is 14 residues. CDR1 SGHNT and CDR2 YYREEE come from the germline V gene (reference sequence). V was shortened by 3 bases and J by 1 base, with 10 bases between the two germline ends. The CDR3 here is CASSSGKGNTEAFF. The CDR3 region has the DNA TGTGCCAGCAGCTCGGGTAAAGGGAACACTGAAGCTTTCTTT.

CDR3: CASSDRRGGQPQHF. CDR3 nucleotides: TGTGCCAGCAGTGATAGGCGGGGGGGACAGCCCCAGCATTTT. The chain links TRBV2 to TRBJ1-5; tentative D call: TRBD1 (5 bases). Germline values: CDR1 SNHLY, CDR2 FYNNEI. V dropped 3 bases and J dropped 7 bases, with 13 bases sitting between them. The CDR3 runs to 14 residues. Using reference TRBV2 and TRBJ1-5 for the parts outside the CDR3, the full variable domain is EPEVTQTPSHQVTQMGQEVILRCVPISNHLYFYWYRQILGQKVEFLVSFYNNEISEKSEIFDDQFSVERPDGSNFTLKIRSTKLEDSAMYFCASSDRRGGQPQHFGDGTRLSIL.

This sequence joins TRBV5-5 and TRBJ1-5; no clear D. CDR1 and CDR2 (germline): SGHKS, YYEKEE (reference sequence). With 0 bases removed from V and 6 bases from J, the gap between germline ends came to 7 bases. The CDR3 is 13 residues long. The DNA for the CDR3 is TGTGCCAGCAGCTTGGGGTGGAGTCAGCCCCAGCATTTT. This gives the protein CASSLGWSQPQHF. Using reference TRBV5-5 and TRBJ1-5 for the parts outside the CDR3, the full variable domain is DAGVTQSPTHLIKTRGQQVTLRCSPISGHKSVSWYQQVLGQGPQFIFQYYEKEERGRGNFPDRFSARQFPNYSSELNVNALLLGDSALYLCASSLGWSQPQHFGDGTRLSIL.

The chain carries TRBV7-9 and TRBJ1-1; weak D call: TRBD1 (5 bases). Germline loops: CDR1 SEHNR, CDR2 FQNEAQ (reference sequence). The ends were cut back, 5 bases at V and 1 base at J, with 14 bases in the middle. The CDR3 is made up of 15 amino acids. CDR3 sequence (DNA): TGTGCCAGCAGCCTCACTGGACATACGAACACTGAAGCTTTCTTT. This encodes CASSLTGHTNTEAFF.

V and J are TRBV3-1 (or the pseudogene TRBV3-2) and TRBJ1-1; 7 nucleotides align to TRBD1. Germline V gene lookup returns CDR1 LGHDT and CDR2 YNNKEL (reference sequence). This CDR3 comprises 12 residues. Germline trimming cut 3 bases from V and 10 bases from J; bases unmatched to any gene: 5. CDR3 DNA sequence: TGTGCCAGCAGCCACAGACAGGGAGGAGCTTTCTTT. This encodes CASSHRQGGAFF.

The genes are TRBV11-3 and TRBJ1-1; 7 nucleotides line up with TRBD1. Germline assignment: CDR1 SGHNT and CDR2 YENEEA. The CDR3 totals 15 residues. J lost 3 bases, V lost 1 base, and 5 bases had no gene match. This CDR3 reads CASSLVTGEHTEAFF. CDR3 DNA sequence: TGTGCCAGCAGCTTAGTCACAGGGGAACACACTGAAGCTTTCTTT.

The rearrangement joins TRBV7-8 to TRBJ1-5; D gene unclear. Germline values: CDR1 SGHVS, CDR2 FQNEAQ. This CDR3 spans 13 amino acids. V was cut by 3 bases and J by 2 bases, with 5 bases left in between. As DNA, the CDR3 is TGTGCCAGCAGCTTTCAGGGCAATCAGCCCCAGCATTTT. Translated, it gives CASSFQGNQPQHF.

The genes are TRBV5-1 and TRBJ1-5; TRBD1 is a possible D gene (6 bases). Germline V gene sequence: CDR1 SGHRS, CDR2 YFSETQ. Trimming shortened V by 0 bases and J by 3 bases, and 10 bases separated the two germline ends. The CDR3 is made up of 15 amino acids. CDR3 sequence reads: CASSLGEGVNQPQHF. CDR3 coding DNA: TGCGCCAGCAGCTTGGGGGAGGGGGTCAATCAGCCCCAGCATTTT.